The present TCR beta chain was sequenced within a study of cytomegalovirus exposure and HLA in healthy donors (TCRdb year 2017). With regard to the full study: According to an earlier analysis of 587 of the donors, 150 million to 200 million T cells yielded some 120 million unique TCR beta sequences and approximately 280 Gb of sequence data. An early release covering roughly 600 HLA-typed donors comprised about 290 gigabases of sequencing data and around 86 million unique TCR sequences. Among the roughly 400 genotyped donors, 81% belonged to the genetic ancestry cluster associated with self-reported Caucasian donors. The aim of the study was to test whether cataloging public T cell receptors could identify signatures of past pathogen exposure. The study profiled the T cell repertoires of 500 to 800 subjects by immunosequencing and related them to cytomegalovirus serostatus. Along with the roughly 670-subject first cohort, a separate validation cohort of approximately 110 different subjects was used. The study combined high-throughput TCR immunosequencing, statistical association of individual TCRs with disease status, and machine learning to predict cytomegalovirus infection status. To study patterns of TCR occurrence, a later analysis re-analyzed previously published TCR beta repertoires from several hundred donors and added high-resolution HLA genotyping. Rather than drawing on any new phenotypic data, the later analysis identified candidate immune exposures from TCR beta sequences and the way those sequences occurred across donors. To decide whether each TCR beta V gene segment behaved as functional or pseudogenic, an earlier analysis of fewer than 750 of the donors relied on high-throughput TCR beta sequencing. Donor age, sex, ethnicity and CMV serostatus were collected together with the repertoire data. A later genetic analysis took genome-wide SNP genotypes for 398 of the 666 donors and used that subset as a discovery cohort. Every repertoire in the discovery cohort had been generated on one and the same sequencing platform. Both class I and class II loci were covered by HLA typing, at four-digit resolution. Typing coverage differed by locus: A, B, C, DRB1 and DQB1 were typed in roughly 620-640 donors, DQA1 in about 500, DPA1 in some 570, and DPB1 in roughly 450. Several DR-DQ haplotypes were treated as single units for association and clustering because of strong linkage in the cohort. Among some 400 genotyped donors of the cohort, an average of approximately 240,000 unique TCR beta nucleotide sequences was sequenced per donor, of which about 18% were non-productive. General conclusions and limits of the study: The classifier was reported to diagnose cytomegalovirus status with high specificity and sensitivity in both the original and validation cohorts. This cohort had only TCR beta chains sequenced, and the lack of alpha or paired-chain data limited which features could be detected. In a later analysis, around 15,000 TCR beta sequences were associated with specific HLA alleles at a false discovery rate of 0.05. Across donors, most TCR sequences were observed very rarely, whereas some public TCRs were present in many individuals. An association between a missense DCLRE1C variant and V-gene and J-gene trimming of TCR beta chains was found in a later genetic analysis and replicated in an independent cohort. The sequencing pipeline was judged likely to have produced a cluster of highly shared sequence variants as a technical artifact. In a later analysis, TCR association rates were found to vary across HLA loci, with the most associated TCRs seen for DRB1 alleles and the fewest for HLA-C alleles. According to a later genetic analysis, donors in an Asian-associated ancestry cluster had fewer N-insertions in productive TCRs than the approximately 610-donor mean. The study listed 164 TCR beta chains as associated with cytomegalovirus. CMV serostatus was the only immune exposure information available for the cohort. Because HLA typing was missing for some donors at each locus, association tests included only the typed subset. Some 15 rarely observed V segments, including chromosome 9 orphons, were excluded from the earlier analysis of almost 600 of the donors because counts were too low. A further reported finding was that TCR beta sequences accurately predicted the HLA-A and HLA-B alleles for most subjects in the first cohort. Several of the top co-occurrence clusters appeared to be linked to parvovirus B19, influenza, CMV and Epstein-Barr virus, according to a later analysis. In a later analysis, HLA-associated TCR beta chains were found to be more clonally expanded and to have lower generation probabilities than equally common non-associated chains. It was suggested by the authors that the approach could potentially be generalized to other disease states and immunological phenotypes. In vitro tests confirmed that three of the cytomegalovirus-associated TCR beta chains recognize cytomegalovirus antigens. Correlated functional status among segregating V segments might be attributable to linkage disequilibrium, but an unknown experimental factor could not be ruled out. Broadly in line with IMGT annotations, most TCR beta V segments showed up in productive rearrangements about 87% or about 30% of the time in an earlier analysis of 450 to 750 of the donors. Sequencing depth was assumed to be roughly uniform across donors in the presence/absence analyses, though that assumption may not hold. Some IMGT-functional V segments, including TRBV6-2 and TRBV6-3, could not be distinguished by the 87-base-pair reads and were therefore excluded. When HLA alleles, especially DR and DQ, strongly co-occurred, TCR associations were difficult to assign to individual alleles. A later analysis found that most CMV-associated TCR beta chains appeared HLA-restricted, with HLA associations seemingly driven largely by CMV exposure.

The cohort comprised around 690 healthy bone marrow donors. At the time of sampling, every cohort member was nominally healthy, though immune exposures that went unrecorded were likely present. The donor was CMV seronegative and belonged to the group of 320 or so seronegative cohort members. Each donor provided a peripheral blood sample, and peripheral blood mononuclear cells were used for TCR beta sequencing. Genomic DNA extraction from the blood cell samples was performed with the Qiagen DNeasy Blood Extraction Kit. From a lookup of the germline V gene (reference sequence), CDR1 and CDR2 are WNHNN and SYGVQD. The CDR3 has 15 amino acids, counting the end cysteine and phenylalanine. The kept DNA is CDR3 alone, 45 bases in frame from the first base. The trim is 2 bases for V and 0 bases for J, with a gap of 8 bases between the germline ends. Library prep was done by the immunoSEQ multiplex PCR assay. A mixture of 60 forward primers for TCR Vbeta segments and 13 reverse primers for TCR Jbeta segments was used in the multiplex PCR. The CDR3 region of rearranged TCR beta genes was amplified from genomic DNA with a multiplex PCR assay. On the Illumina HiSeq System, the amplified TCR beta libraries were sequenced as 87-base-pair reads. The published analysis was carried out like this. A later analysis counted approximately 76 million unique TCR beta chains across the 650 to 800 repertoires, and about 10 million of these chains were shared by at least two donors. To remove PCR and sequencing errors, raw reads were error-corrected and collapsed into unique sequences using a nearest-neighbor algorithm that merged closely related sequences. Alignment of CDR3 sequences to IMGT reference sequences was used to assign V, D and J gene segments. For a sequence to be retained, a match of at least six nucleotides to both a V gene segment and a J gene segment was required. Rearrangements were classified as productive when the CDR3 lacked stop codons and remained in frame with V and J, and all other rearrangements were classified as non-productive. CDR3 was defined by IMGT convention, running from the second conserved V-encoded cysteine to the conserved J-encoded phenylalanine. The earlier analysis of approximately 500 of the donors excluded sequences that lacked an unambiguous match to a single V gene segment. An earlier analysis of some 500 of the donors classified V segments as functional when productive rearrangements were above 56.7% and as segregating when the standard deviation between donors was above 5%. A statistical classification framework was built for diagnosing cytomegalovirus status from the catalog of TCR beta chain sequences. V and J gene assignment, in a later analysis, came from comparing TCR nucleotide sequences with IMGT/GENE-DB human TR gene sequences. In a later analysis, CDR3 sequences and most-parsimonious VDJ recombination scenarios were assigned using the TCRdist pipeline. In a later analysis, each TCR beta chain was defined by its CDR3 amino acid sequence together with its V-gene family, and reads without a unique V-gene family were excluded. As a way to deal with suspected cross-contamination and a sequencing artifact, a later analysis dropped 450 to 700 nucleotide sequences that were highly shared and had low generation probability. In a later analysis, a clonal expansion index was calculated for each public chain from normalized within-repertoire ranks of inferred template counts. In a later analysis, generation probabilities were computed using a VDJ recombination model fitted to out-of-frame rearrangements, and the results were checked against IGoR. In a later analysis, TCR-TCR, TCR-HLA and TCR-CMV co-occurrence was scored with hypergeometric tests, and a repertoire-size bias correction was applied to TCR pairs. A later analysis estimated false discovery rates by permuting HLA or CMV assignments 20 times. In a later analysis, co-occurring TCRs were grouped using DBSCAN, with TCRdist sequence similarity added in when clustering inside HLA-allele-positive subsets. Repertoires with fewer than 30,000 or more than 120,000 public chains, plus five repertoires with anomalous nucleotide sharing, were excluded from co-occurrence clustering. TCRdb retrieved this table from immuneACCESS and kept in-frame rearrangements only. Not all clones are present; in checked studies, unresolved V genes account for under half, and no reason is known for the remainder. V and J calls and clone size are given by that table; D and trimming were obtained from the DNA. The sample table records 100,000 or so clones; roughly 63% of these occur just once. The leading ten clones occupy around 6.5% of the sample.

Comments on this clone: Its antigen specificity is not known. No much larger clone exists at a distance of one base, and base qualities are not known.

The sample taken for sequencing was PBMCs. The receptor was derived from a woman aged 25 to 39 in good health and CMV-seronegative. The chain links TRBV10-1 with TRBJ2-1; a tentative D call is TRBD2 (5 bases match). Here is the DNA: TGCGCCAGCAGTGAGACGGGGTTCTCCTACAATGAGCAGTTCTTC. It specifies CASSETGFSYNEQFF.